This T cell receptor beta chain was identified in a study of blood T cell repertoires in COVID-19. Study in general: The samples span acute and convalescent COVID-19 from the United States, Italy and Spain. PBMCs, B-cell-depleted T cells, or T cells provided the cDNA or gDNA that made up the material.

The V gene's germline CDR1 is MDHEN and CDR2 SYDVKM. V shed 10 bases and J 0 bases; nucleotides not matched to a gene: 8. CDR3 length: 15 amino acids. Profiling relied on immunoSEQ multiplex PCR, and the TCRdb table lists in-frame clones only, not all of them. The sample consists of under 150,000 clones, approximately 84% of them appearing once. Sequences were obtained from peripheral blood. This TCR was recovered from a man between 65 and 79 years old with acute or convalescent COVID-19. This chain links TRBV28 with TRBJ1-4, with 7 positions matching TRBD1. This CDR3 reads CATQGQLATNEKLFF. The CDR3 DNA follows: TGTGCCACCCAGGGACAGCTTGCAACTAATGAAAAACTGTTTTTT.